This T cell receptor beta chain comes out of a study of shared clonotypes between healthy human individuals. Looking at the study overall: The people who gave samples were a couple of women and a few men aged 18 to 49.

The CDR3 is 14 amino acids. With 11 bases clipped from V and 0 bases from J, the junction kept 4 bases outside the gene matches. Per germline, CDR1 LNHDA and CDR2 SQIVND (reference sequence). Study-wide results and caveats: Clonotypes which were not shared had lower generation probabilities than clonotypes that all four donors shared.

Generated by immunoSEQ multiplex PCR, the TCRdb table keeps only in-frame clones and is missing some. The sample gives some 2 million clones, 85% to 95% of which show up once; more than 0.1% is in the top ten. Note on this clone: Antigen: not known.

This TCR was recovered from a young man in good health. The sequencing sample was made of naive CD4+ T cells sorted from blood. Subset specified: CD45RA+ positively selected. The V call is TRBV19, the J call TRBJ2-1; 10 bases are a match to TRBD2. CDR3 sequence: CASSGGLSYNEQFF. For the CDR3, the DNA is TGTGCCTCTAGCGGGGGCCTCTCCTACAATGAGCAGTTCTTC.